Shown below are 2 T cell receptor beta chains from a single sample sequenced in a study of cytomegalovirus exposure and HLA in healthy donors. The PCR had 60 Vbeta and 13 Jbeta primers. Sequencing was performed with immunoSEQ multiplex PCR; in TCRdb, only in-frame clones are kept and a portion is missing. In the table there are 200,000 or so clones, 80% to 85% of which are singletons. The sequenced sample was PBMCs. These receptors were taken from a boy under 10 years old in good health and CMV-seronegative.

This clone occurred a few times. The chain has TRBV5-8 and TRBJ2-7; D is perhaps TRBD1 (5 bases). The V gene lost 2 bases and the J gene lost 5 bases, with 8 bases spanning the gap. CDR1 is SGHTS, CDR2 YDEGEE, per germline. The CDR3 consists of 12 residues. CDR3 sequence reads: CASSLWGHEQYF. DNA for the CDR3: TGTGCCAGCAGCTTATGGGGCCACGAGCAGTACTTC.

The CDR3 loop reads CASSMDSSYEQYF. DNA of the CDR3: TGTGCCAGCAGTATGGACAGTTCCTACGAGCAGTACTTC. The V call is TRBV2, the J call TRBJ2-7; D is perhaps TRBD1 (6 bases). The germline V gene has CDR1 SNHLY and CDR2 FYNNEI. This CDR3 is 13 amino acids long. With 5 bases removed from V and 1 base from J, the gap between germline ends came to 9 bases.